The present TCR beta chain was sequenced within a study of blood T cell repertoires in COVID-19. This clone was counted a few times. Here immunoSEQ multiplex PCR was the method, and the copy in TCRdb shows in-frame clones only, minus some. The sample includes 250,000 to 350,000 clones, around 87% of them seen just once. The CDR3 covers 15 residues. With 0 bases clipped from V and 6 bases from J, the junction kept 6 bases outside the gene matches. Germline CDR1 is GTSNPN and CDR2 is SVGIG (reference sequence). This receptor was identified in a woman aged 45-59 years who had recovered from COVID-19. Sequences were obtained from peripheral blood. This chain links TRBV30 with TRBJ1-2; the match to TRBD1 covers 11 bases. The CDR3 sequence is CAWSVWDRGGDGYTF. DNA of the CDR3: TGTGCCTGGAGTGTCTGGGACAGGGGGGGAGATGGCTACACCTTC.